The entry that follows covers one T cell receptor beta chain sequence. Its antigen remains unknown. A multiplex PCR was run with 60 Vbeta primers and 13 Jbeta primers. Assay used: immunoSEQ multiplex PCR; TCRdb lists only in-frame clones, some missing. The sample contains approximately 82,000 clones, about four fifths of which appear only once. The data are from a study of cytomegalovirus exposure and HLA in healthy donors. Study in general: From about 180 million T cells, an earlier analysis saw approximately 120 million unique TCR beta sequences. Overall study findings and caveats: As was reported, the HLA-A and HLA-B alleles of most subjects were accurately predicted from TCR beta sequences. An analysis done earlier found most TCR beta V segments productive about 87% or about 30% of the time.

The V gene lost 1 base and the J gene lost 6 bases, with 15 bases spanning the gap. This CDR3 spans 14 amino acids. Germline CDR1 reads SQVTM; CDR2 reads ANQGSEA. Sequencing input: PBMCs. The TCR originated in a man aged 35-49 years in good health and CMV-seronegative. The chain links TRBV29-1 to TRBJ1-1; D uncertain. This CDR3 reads CSVEALRVDPEAFF. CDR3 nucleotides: TGCAGCGTTGAAGCTCTGCGAGTTGATCCTGAAGCTTTCTTT.